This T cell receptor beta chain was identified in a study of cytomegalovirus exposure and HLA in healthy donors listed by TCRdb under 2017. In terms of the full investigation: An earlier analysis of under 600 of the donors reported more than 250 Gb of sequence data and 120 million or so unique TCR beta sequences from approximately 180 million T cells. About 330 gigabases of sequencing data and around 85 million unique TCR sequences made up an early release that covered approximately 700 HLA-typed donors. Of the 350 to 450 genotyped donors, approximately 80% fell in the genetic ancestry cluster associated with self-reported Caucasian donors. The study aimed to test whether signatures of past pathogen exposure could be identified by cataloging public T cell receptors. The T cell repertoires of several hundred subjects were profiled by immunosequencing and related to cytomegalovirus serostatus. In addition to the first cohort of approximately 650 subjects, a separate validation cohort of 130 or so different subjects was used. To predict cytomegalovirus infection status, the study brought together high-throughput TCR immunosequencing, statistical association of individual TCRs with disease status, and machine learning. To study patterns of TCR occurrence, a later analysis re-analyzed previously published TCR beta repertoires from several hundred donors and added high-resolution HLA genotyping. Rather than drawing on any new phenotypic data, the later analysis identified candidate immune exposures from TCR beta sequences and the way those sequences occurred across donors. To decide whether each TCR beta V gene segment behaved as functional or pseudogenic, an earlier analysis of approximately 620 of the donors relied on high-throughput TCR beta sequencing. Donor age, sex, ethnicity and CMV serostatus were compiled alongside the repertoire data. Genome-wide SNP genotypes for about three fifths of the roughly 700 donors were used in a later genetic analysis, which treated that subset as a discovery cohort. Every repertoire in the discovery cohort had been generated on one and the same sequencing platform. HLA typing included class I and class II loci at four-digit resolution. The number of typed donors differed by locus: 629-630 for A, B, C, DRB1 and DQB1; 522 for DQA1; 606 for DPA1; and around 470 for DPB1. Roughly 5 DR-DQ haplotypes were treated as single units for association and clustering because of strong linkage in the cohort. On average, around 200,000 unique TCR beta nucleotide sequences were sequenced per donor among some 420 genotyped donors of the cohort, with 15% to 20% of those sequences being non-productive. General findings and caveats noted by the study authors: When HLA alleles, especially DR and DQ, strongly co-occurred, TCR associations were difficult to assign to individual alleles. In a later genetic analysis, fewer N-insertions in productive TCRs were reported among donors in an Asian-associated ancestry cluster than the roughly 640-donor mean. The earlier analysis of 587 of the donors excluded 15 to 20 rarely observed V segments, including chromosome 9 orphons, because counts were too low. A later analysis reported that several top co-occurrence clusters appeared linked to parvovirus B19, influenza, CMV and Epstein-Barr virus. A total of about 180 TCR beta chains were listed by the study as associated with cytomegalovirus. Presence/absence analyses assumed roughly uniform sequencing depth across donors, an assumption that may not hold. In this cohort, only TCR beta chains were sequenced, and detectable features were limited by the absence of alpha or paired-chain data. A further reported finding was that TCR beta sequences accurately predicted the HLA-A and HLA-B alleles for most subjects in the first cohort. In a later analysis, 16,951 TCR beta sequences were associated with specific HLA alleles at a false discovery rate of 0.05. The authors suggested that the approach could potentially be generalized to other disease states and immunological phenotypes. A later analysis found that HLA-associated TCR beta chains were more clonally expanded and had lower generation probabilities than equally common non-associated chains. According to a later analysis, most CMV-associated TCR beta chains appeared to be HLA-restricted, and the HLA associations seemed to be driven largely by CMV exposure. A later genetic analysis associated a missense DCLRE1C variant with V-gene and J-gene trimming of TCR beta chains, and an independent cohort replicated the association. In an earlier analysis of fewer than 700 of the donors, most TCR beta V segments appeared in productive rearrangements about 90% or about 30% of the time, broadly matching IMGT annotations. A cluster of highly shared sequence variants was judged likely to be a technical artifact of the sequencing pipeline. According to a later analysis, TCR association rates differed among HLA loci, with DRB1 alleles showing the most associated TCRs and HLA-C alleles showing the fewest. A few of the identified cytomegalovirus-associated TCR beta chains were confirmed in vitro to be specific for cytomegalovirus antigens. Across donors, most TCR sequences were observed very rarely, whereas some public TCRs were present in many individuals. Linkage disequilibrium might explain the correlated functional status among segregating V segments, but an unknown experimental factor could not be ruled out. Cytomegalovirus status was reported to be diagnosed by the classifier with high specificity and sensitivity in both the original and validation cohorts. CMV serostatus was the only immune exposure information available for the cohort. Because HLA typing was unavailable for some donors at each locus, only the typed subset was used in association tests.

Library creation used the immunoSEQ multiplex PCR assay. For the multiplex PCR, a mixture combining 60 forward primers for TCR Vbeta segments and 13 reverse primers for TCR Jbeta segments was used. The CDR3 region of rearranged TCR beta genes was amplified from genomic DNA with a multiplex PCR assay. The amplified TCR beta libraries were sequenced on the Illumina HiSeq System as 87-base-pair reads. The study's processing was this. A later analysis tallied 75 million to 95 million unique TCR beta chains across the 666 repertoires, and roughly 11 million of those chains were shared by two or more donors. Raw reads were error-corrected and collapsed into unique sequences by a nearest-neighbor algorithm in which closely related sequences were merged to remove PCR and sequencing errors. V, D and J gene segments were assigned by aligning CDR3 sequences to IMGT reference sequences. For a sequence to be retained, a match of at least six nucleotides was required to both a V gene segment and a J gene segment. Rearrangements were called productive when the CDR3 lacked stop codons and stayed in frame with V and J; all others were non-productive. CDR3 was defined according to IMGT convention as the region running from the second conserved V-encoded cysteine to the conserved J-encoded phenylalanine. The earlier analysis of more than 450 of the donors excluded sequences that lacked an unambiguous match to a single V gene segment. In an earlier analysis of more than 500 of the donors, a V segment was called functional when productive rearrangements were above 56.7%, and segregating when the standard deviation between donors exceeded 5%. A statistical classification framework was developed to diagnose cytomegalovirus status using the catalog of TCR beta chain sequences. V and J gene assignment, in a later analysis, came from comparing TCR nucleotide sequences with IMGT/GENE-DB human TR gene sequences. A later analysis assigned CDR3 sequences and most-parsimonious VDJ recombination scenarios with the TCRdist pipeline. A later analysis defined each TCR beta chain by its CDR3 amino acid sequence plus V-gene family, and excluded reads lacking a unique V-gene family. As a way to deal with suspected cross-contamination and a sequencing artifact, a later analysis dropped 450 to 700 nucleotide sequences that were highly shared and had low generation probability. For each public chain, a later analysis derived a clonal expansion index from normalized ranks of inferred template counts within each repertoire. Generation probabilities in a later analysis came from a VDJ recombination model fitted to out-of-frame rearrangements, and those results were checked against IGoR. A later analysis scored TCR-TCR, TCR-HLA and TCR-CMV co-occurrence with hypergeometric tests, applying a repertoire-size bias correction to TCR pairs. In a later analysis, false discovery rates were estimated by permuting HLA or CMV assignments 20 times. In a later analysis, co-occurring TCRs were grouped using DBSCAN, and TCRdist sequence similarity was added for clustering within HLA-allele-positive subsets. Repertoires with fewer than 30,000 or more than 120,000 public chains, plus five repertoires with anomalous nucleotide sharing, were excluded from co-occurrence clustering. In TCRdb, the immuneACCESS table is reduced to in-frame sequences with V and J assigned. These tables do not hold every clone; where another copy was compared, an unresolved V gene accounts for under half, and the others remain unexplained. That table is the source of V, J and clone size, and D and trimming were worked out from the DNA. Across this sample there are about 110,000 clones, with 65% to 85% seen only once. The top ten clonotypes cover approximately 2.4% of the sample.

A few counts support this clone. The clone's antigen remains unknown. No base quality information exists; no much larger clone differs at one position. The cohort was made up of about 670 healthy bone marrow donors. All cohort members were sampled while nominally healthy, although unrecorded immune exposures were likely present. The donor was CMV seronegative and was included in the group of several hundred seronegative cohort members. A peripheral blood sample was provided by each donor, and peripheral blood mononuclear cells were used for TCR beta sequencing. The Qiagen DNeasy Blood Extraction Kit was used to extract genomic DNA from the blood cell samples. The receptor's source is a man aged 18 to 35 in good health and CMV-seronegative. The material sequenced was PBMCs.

The DNA sequence is TGCGCCAGCAGCCAAGACCCGGGACAGTTCGGAGGCTCACCCCTCCACTTT. Its translation reads: CASSQDPGQFGGSPLHF. This sequence uses TRBV4-3 and TRBJ1-6; TRBD1 aligns with 7 central bases. The junction shows trimming of 0 bases on V and 10 bases on J, and the gene matches do not reach 12 bases of it. CDR1 and CDR2 are read off the germline V gene as LGHNA and YSLEER. The CDR3 runs 17 amino acids, cysteine and phenylalanine included. Only CDR3 DNA remains: 51 bases, in frame from the first base.